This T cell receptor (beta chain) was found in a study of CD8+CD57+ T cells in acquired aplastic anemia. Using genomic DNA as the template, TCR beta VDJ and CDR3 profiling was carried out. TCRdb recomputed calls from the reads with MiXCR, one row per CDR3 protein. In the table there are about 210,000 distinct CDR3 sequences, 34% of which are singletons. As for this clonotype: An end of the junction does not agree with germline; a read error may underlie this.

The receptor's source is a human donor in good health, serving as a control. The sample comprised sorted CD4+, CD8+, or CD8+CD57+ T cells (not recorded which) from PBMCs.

This CDR3 reads CASSSPTGTRQTEALF. CDR3 in DNA: TGTGCCAGCAGTTCGCCCACCGGGACTCGCCAGACTGAAGCTCTCTTT. The genes are TRBV6-5 and TRBJ1-1, with D possibly TRBD1 on 5 matching bases. CDR3 size: 16 residues. Per the germline V gene, CDR1 is MNHEY and CDR2 is SVGAGI.